One and the same sample provided the 4 T cell receptor beta chains below, sequenced in a study of blood T cell repertoires in COVID-19 (dated by TCRdb to the early 2020s). Library preparation used the immunoSEQ multiplex PCR assay. Not all clones reach the TCRdb copy of this immuneACCESS table, which keeps in-frame sequences only. Checked studies attribute under half of the gap to unresolved V genes and leave the rest unexplained. The sample table holds some 26,000 clones, of which roughly nine tenths were seen once. Less than 5.5% of the sample is in the top ten clones. Sequenced: peripheral blood. The source of these receptors is a man between 70 and 80 years old with active COVID-19.

This chain joins TRBV5-4 and TRBJ2-5, with 9 bases matching TRBD2. Germline V gene data show CDR1 as SGHNT and CDR2 as YYREEE (reference sequence). This CDR3 region has 15 residues. Germline trimming cut 0 bases from V and 5 bases from J; bases unmatched to any gene: 5. The CDR3, as DNA: TGTGCCAGCAGCTTGGAATCGGCGGGGGGGGAGACCCAGTACTTC. It specifies CASSLESAGGETQYF.

The rearrangement uses TRBV6-2 or TRBV6-3 and TRBJ2-7, with 11 bases matching TRBD2. Germline V lookup: CDR1 MNHEY, CDR2 SVGEGT. This CDR3 is 17 amino acids long. Germline trimming cut 1 base from V and 7 bases from J; bases unmatched to any gene: 12. The CDR3 DNA reads as TGTGCCAGCAGTTACTATTCCAGGCTAGCGGGGGGCGTGGAGCAGTACTTC. This gives the protein CASSYYSRLAGGVEQYF.

This rearrangement joins TRBV18 to TRBJ2-1, with 7 bases aligning to TRBD1. Germline-derived CDR1 and CDR2 are KGHSH and LQKENI. V shed 2 bases, J shed 6 bases, and the junction held 7 bases outside the gene matches. This CDR3 comprises 15 residues. CDR3 residues: CASSPRQGETNEQFF. Written as DNA, the CDR3 is TGTGCCAGCTCACCAAGACAGGGTGAAACCAATGAGCAGTTCTTC.

The chain couples TRBV29-1 to TRBJ1-1; D is perhaps TRBD1 (5 bases). The V and J ends lost 7 bases and 0 bases respectively, with 15 bases between them. From germline, CDR1 is SQVTM and CDR2 ANQGSEA. This CDR3 spans 14 amino acids. The CDR3 protein is CSAIGGIMNTEAFF. The CDR3 DNA reads as TGCAGCGCCATCGGGGGTATAATGAACACTGAAGCTTTCTTT.